The rows below give T cell receptor beta chains drawn from one sample of a study of T cell changes during pregnancy in multiple sclerosis. Profiling relied on immunoSEQ multiplex PCR, and the TCRdb table lists in-frame clones only, not all of them. The data contain about 81,000 clones, 80% to 95% of them singletons. Sequenced here: peripheral blood, sampled in the third trimester of pregnancy. Receptors originate from a female donor in good health, enrolled as a control in a pregnancy study. Both conserved end residues are part of each CDR3. Fields, in order: clone size, V gene, D gene, J gene, CDR3 protein, CDR3 DNA. A D gene is named only where the DNA matches it firmly. Clone size is not always given. Where it is, it says once, few, many or a class for expanded clones.

clone_size: NA
v_call: TRBV5-6
d_call: TRBD1
j_call: TRBJ2-1
cdr3_aa: CASSPATGDNEQFF
cdr3_nt: TGTGCCAGCAGCCCCGCCACAGGGGACAATGAGCAGTTCTTC

clone_size: NA
v_call: TRBV11-2
d_call: TRBD1
j_call: TRBJ1-3
cdr3_aa: CASTDRGYGNTIYF
cdr3_nt: TGTGCCAGCACCGACAGGGGGTATGGAAACACCATATATTTT

clone_size: NA
v_call: TRBV28
d_call: NA
j_call: TRBJ2-7
cdr3_aa: CASTDRPYEQYF
cdr3_nt: TGTGCCAGCACTGACAGGCCGTACGAGCAGTACTTC

clone_size: NA
v_call: TRBV7-2
d_call: NA
j_call: TRBJ2-2
cdr3_aa: CASSLVRGELFF
cdr3_nt: TGTGCCAGCAGCTTAGTGCGGGGGGAGCTGTTTTTT

clone_size: NA
v_call: TRBV7-8
d_call: TRBD2
j_call: TRBJ2-1
cdr3_aa: CASSLGGLAGYEQFF
cdr3_nt: TGTGCCAGCAGCTTAGGGGGACTAGCGGGATATGAGCAGTTCTTC

clone_size: NA
v_call: TRBV2
d_call: NA
j_call: TRBJ1-3
cdr3_aa: CASTPDWFGNTIYF
cdr3_nt: TGTGCCAGCACCCCGGACTGGTTCGGAAACACCATATATTTT

clone_size: few
v_call: TRBV19
d_call: TRBD2
j_call: TRBJ2-7
cdr3_aa: CASSMGTSGRAYEQYF
cdr3_nt: TGTGCCAGTAGTATGGGGACTAGCGGGAGGGCCTACGAGCAGTACTTC

clone_size: once
v_call: TRBV19
d_call: TRBD2
j_call: TRBJ2-1
cdr3_aa: CASSIASGPHNEQFF
cdr3_nt: TGTGCCAGTAGTATAGCTAGCGGGCCCCACAATGAGCAGTTCTTC

clone_size: NA
v_call: TRBV11-2
d_call: NA
j_call: TRBJ2-3
cdr3_aa: CASSLGGGRKSDTQYF
cdr3_nt: TGTGCCAGCAGCCTAGGGGGGGGCCGCAAGTCAGATACGCAGTATTTT

clone_size: NA
v_call: TRBV19
d_call: NA
j_call: TRBJ1-5
cdr3_aa: CASSIDRTYQPQHF
cdr3_nt: TGTGCCAGTAGTATAGACAGGACTTATCAGCCCCAGCATTTT

clone_size: NA
v_call: TRBV6-5
d_call: TRBD1
j_call: TRBJ2-7
cdr3_aa: CASSRGTVNYEQYF
cdr3_nt: TGTGCCAGCAGTCGAGGGACAGTTAATTACGAGCAGTACTTC

clone_size: NA
v_call: TRBV2
d_call: NA
j_call: TRBJ2-7
cdr3_aa: CASSGTPAYEQYF
cdr3_nt: TGTGCCAGCAGTGGGACACCAGCCTACGAGCAGTACTTC

clone_size: NA
v_call: TRBV28
d_call: TRBD1
j_call: TRBJ1-5
cdr3_aa: CASSYRGGGNQPQHF
cdr3_nt: TGTGCCAGCAGTTACAGGGGGGGCGGCAATCAGCCCCAGCATTTT

clone_size: once
v_call: TRBV28
d_call: TRBD1
j_call: TRBJ1-2
cdr3_aa: CASSFRSYRGRSYTF
cdr3_nt: TGTGCCAGCAGTTTCCGAAGTTACAGGGGGCGAAGCTACACCTTC

clone_size: NA
v_call: TRBV4-2
d_call: NA
j_call: TRBJ2-7
cdr3_aa: CASSQDKGNEQYF
cdr3_nt: TGTGCCAGCAGCCAAGATAAGGGGAACGAGCAGTACTTC

clone_size: few
v_call: TRBV20-1
d_call: NA
j_call: TRBJ1-4
cdr3_aa: CSAEKNEKLFF
cdr3_nt: TGCAGTGCGGAGAAGAATGAAAAACTGTTTTTT

clone_size: once
v_call: TRBV5-1
d_call: NA
j_call: TRBJ1-3
cdr3_aa: CASSLDGTGNTIYF
cdr3_nt: TGCGCCAGCAGCTTGGACGGGACTGGAAACACCATATATTTT

clone_size: NA
v_call: TRBV5-4
d_call: TRBD2
j_call: TRBJ2-2
cdr3_aa: CATLPGTSGGVGELFF
cdr3_nt: TGTGCCACCCTCCCCGGGACTAGCGGTGGGGTCGGGGAGCTGTTTTTT

clone_size: NA
v_call: TRBV19
d_call: NA
j_call: TRBJ2-6
cdr3_aa: CASTMGQTSGANVLTF
cdr3_nt: TGTGCCAGTACCATGGGGCAGACCTCTGGGGCCAACGTCCTGACTTTC

clone_size: NA
v_call: TRBV14
d_call: TRBD2
j_call: TRBJ2-1
cdr3_aa: CASRDNSGTAYNEQFF
cdr3_nt: TGTGCCAGCAGAGATAATAGCGGGACCGCCTACAATGAGCAGTTCTTC

clone_size: NA
v_call: TRBV6-5
d_call: TRBD1
j_call: TRBJ1-2
cdr3_aa: CASSLDRVIGYTF
cdr3_nt: TGTGCCAGCAGCTTAGACAGGGTGATTGGCTACACCTTC

clone_size: NA
v_call: TRBV4-1
d_call: NA
j_call: TRBJ1-2
cdr3_aa: CASSPRRKLGDYGYTF
cdr3_nt: TGCGCCAGCAGCCCCCGTCGAAAACTGGGAGACTATGGCTACACCTTC

clone_size: NA
v_call: TRBV5-1
d_call: TRBD1
j_call: TRBJ1-1
cdr3_aa: CASRGTGGPNTEAFF
cdr3_nt: TGCGCCAGCAGAGGGACAGGGGGGCCGAACACTGAAGCTTTCTTT